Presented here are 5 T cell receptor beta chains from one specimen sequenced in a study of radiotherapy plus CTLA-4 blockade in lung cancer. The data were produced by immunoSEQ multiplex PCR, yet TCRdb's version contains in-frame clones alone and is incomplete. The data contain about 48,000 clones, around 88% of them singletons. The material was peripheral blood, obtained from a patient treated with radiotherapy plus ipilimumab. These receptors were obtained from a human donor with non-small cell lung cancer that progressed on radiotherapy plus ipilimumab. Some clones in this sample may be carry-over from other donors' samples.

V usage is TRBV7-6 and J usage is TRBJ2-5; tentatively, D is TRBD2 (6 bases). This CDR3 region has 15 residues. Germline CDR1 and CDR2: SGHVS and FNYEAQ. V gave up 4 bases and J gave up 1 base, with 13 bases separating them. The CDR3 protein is CASSSSRLVQETQYF. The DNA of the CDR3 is TGTGCCAGCAGCTCCTCCCGACTAGTCCAAGAGACCCAGTACTTC.

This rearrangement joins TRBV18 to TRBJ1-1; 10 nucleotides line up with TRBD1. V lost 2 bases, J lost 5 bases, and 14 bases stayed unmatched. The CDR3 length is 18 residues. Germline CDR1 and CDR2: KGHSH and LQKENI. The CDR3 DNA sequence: TGTGCCAGCTCACCATTATCCAGGACAGGGGGAAGGTTAACTGAAGCTTTCTTT. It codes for CASSPLSRTGGRLTEAFF.

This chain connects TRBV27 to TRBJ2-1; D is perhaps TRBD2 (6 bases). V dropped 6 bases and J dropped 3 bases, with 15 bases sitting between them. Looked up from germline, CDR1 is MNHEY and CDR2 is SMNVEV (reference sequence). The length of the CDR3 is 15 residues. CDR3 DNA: TGTGCCAGCAGGCCGACTAGGGGAATCTACAATGAGCAGTTCTTC. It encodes CASRPTRGIYNEQFF.

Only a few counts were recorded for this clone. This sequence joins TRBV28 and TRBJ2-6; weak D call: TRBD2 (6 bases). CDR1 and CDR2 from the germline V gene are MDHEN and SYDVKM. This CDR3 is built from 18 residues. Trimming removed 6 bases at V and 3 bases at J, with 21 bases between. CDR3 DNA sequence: TGTGCCAGCAGCTCCACTGCTCGGAGGGATAGTGGGGCCAACGTCCTGACTTTC. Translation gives CASSSTARRDSGANVLTF.

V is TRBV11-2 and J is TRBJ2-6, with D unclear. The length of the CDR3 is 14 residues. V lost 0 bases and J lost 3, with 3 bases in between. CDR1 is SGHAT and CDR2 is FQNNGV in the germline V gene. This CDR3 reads CASSLDFGANVLTF. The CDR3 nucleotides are TGTGCCAGCAGCTTAGACTTTGGGGCCAACGTCCTGACTTTC.